The clone carrying this T cell receptor beta chain was seen a handful of times. The data are from a study of CD8+CD57+ T cells in acquired aplastic anemia. Profiles of TCR beta VDJ and CDR3 were generated from a genomic DNA template. MiXCR, applied by TCRdb to the reads, yields one record per CDR3 protein. The sample includes some 200,000 distinct CDR3 sequences, approximately 50% of them seen just once. The ends were cut back, 5 bases at V and 12 bases at J, with 11 bases in the middle. CDR3 size: 12 residues. Germline CDR1 reads LNHDA; CDR2 reads SQIVND (reference sequence). Before being chosen for sequencing, patients had shown CD8+CD57+ cell expansion by flow cytometry.

The receptor was isolated from a human donor with aplastic anemia. The sample taken for sequencing was sorted CD4+, CD8+, or CD8+CD57+ T cells (not recorded which) from PBMCs. The V gene is TRBV19, the J gene TRBJ1-6; unclear D gene. The CDR3 sequence is CASSLFRGPLHF. CDR3 nucleotides: TGTGCCAGTAGTCTTTTCCGGGGACCCCTCCACTTT.